Presented here are 4 T cell receptor beta chains from one specimen sequenced in a study of cytomegalovirus exposure and HLA in healthy donors. Some clones are missing from TCRdb's copy, which holds only in-frame ones; the method was immunoSEQ multiplex PCR. The sample holds roughly 100,000 clones; about 87% are singletons and the top ten take about 1.8%. The source material was PBMCs. The receptors here all came from a woman aged 18 to 35 in good health and CMV-seropositive.

The CDR3 loop reads CASSKGQDYEQYF. CDR3 nucleotide sequence: TGTGCCAGCAGCAAGGGGCAGGACTACGAGCAGTACTTC. The V call is TRBV21-1, the J call TRBJ2-7; the table's D gene call, TRBD1, was not cross checked with the DNA. TRBV21-1 is termed a pseudogene. The CDR3 loop spans 13 amino acids.

This chain uses TRBV5-6 with TRBJ2-7; TRBD2 matches 7 bases. Germline CDR1 SGHDT, CDR2 YYEEEE. The CDR3 contains 13 residues. The ends lost 4 bases at V and 2 bases at J; junction bases unmatched: 3. CDR3 DNA: TGTGCCAGCAGCGTTACTAGCGCCTACGAGCAGTACGTC. Translated: CASSVTSAYEQYV.

This clone was counted a single time. CDR3 sequence (DNA): TGTGCCAGCAGCCCGTTAAAAGGACAGGGTAAGGACACAAGCGGTCAGCCCCAGCATTTT. Its translation: CASSPLKGQGKDTSGQPQHF. The V and J genes are TRBV2 and TRBJ1-5; 8 bases map to TRBD1. Germline values: CDR1 SNHLY, CDR2 FYNNEI. Trimming removed 6 bases from V and 6 bases from J; junction bases left unmatched: 25. The CDR3 runs to 20 residues.

CDR3 sequence reads: CASSQDSGLAGLQETQYF. The CDR3 nucleotides read TGTGCCAGCAGCCAAGACAGCGGACTAGCGGGGCTCCAAGAGACCCAGTACTTC. The chain employs TRBV4-2 and TRBJ2-5, with 12 bases aligning to TRBD2. Germline V gene sequence: CDR1 LGHNA, CDR2 YNFKEQ. V shed 0 bases, J shed 1 base, and the junction held 6 bases outside the gene matches. The CDR3 consists of 18 residues.